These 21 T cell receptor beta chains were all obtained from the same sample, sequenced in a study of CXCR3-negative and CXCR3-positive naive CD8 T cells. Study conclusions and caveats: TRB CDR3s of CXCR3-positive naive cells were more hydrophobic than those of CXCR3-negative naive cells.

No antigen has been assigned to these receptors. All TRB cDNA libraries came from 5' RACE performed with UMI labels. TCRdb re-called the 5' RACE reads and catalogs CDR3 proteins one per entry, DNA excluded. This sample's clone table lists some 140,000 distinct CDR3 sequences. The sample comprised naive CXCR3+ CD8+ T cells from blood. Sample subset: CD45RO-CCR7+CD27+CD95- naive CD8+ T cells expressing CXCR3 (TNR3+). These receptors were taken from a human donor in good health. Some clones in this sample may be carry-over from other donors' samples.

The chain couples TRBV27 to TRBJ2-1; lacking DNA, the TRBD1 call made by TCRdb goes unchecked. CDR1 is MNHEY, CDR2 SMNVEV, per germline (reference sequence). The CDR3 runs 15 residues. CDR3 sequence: CASSHRDRVLYEQFF.

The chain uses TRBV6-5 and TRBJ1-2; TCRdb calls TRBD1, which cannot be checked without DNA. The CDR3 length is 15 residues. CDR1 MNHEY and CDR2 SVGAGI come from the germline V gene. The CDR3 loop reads CASSYSRQGDYGYTF.

The CDR3: CSGLTGGVSEQYF. V usage is TRBV29-1 and J usage is TRBJ2-7; lacking DNA, the TRBD1 call made by TCRdb goes unchecked. This CDR3 is built from 13 residues. CDR1 and CDR2 from the germline V gene are SQVTM and ANQGSEA.

CDR3 in amino acids: CASSPRTDYEQYF. The chain combines TRBV27 with TRBJ2-7. The CDR3 has 13 residues. Looked up from germline, CDR1 is MNHEY and CDR2 is SMNVEV (reference sequence).

CDR3 sequence: CASTPNSYEQYF. V is TRBV12-3 or TRBV12-4 and J is TRBJ2-7. This CDR3 is 12 amino acids long.

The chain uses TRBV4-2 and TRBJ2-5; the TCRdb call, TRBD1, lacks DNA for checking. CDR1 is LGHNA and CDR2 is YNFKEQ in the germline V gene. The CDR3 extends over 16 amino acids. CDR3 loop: CASSQDSGGGSETQYF.

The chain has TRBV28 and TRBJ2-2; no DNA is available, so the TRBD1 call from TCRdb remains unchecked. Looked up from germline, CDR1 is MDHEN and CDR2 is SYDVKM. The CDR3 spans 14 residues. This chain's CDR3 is CASSLDRDTGELFF.

The CDR3 protein is CASSPQRGDTDTQYF. The chain couples TRBV14 to TRBJ2-3; TCRdb designates TRBD2, a call that cannot be tested without DNA. Germline lookup yields CDR1 SGHDN and CDR2 FVKESK. CDR3 length: 15 amino acids.

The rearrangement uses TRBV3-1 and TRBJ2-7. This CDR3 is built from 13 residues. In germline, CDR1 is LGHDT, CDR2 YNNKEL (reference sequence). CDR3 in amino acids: CASSPQESGEQYF.

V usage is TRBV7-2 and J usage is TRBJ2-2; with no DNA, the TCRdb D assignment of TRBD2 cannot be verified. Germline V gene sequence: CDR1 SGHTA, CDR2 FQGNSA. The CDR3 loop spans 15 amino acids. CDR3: CASSFSSGGTGELFF.

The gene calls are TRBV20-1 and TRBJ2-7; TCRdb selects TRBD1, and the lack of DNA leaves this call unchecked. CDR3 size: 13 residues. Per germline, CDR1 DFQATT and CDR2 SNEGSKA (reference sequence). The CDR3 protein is CSAIGGDTYEQYF.

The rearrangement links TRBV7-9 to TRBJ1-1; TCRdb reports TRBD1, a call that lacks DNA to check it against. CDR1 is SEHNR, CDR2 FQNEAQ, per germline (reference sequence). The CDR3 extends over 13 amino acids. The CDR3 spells CASSPPGRTEAFF.

The chain's CDR3 is CASSRSGSSYNEQFF. The rearrangement uses TRBV12-3 or TRBV12-4 and TRBJ2-1. The length of the CDR3 is 15 residues.

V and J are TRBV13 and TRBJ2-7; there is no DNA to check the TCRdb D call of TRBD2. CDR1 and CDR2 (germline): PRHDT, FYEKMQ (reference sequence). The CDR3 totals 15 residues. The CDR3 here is CASSLGGARNYEQYF.

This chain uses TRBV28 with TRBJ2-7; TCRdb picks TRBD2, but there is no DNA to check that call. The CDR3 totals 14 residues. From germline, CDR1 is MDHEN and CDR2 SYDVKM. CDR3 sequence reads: CASSLFAGNYEQYF.

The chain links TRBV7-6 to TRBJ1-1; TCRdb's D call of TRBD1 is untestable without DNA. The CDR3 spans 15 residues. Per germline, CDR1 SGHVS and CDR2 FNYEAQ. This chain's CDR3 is CASSLDRGADTEAFF.

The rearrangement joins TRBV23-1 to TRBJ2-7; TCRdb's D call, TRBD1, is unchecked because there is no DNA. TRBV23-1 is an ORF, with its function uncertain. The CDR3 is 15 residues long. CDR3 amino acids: CASSQYWWTAYEQYF.

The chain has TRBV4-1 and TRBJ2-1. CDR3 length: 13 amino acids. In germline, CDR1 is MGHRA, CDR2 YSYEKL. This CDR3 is CASSQDYTDEQFF.

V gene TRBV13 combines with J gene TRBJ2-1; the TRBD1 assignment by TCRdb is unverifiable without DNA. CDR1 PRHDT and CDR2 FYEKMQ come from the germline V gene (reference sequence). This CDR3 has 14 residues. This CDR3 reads CASSSGQGGHEQFF.

This CDR3 is CASGPGQANTGELFF. V gene TRBV28 combines with J gene TRBJ2-2; the D call from TCRdb, TRBD1, cannot be confirmed without DNA. Per germline, CDR1 MDHEN and CDR2 SYDVKM. This CDR3 spans 15 amino acids.

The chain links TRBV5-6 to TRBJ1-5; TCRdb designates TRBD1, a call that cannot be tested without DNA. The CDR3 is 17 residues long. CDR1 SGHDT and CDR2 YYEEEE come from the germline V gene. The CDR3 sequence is CASSFGTGGIENQPQHF.